Below are 24 T cell receptor beta chains sequenced from a single sample in a study of breast tumors, draining lymph nodes, adjacent tissues. The lymph nodes were axillary draining lymph nodes from breast cancer patients. TCRdb recomputed calls from the multiplex PCR reads with MiXCR, one row per CDR3 protein. The table has about 200,000 distinct CDR3 sequences, roughly 31% seen once; the top ten hold roughly 4%. The sequencing input was axillary lymph node tissue. The source is a female donor with breast cancer. Some clones in this sample may be carry-over from other donors' samples.

This clonotype came up many times. The chain employs TRBV13 and TRBJ2-1; D is possibly TRBD1 or TRBD2 (5 bases each). This CDR3 comprises 17 residues. Germline V gives CDR1 PRHDT, CDR2 FYEKMQ (reference sequence). V lost 5 bases and J 4 bases, leaving 21 bases between the germline ends. CDR3: CASSLRDHAPFYNEQFF. In DNA form, the CDR3 reads TGTGCCAGCAGCCTCCGGGACCACGCTCCCTTTTACAATGAGCAGTTCTTC.

This clonotype has at least ten counts. The chain employs TRBV20-1 and TRBJ2-7, with D perhaps given as TRBD1 or TRBD2 (5 bases each). The germline V gene has CDR1 DFQATT and CDR2 SNEGSKA (reference sequence). This CDR3 comprises 14 residues. Trimming pared 5 bases from V and 7 bases from J, leaving 21 bases between. CDR3 sequence: CSAPRDPTLREQYF. Here the CDR3 DNA reads TGCAGTGCTCCCCGGGACCCCACATTGAGGGAGCAGTACTTC.

The rearrangement uses TRBV7-3 and TRBJ1-2, with 12 bases lining up with TRBD1. The CDR3 is made up of 14 amino acids. From germline, CDR1 is SGHTA and CDR2 FQGTGA. J gave up 8 bases and V 2 bases, and 3 bases lay outside the gene matches. Here the CDR3 reads CASSLVGQGAGYTF. Here the CDR3 DNA reads TGTGCCAGCAGCTTAGTGGGACAGGGGGCAGGCTACACCTTC.

This clonotype was detected ten times or more. This chain joins TRBV10-3 and TRBJ1-5; D uncertain. Germline CDR1 reads ENHRY; CDR2 reads SYGVKD. CDR3 size: 14 residues. Trimming removed 0 bases at V and 3 bases at J, with 6 bases between. CDR3 sequence (DNA): TGTGCCATCAGTGAGTCTACAGACAATCAGCCCCAGCATTTT. Translation gives CAISESTDNQPQHF.

This clonotype was found many times. The chain employs TRBV20-1 and TRBJ2-3, with D hard to call. Germline V gives CDR1 DFQATT, CDR2 SNEGSKA (reference sequence). The germline V and J ends were trimmed by 3 bases and 4 bases, with 14 bases remaining between them. The CDR3 extends over 14 amino acids. The DNA of the CDR3 is TGCAGTGCTAGTCGGCTACCGGTCTCAGATACGCAGTATTTT. Protein product: CSASRLPVSDTQYF.

In this sample, this clonotype turned up once. Possible read error: a much larger clone is one base away. This rearrangement joins TRBV5-5 to TRBJ2-1; D remains ambiguous. The CDR3 consists of 14 residues. The V end lost 10 bases, the J end lost 3 bases, and 17 bases lay between the germline ends. From germline, CDR1 is SGHKS and CDR2 YYEKEE (reference sequence). The CDR3 DNA sequence: TGTGCCGGCACCCGGGCTGGACGCTACAATGAGCAGTTCTTC. It is translated as CAGTRAGRYNEQFF.

This clonotype has ten or more counts. This rearrangement joins TRBV2 to TRBJ1-2; D is unclear. Germline lookup yields CDR1 SNHLY and CDR2 FYNNEI. V gave up 5 bases and J gave up 3 bases, with 7 bases separating them. This CDR3 contains 12 residues. CDR3: CASSRQDYGYTF. CDR3 sequence (DNA): TGTGCCAGCAGTAGACAAGACTATGGCTACACCTTC.

This clonotype was seen repeatedly, ten times or more. V is TRBV11-2 and J is TRBJ2-5; D call uncertain. Germline CDR1 SGHAT, CDR2 FQNNGV. The V end was cut by 5 bases, the J end by 1 base, with 11 bases between. This CDR3 has 14 residues. The CDR3, as DNA: TGTGCCAGCAGCCTCGCGACAAGCCAAGAGACCCAGTACTTC. Its translation is CASSLATSQETQYF.

This clonotype came up a few times. This may come from a read error, since a much larger clone is one base off. This chain links TRBV6-6 with TRBJ2-7; D unresolved. The V end lost 5 bases, the J end lost 0 bases, and 11 bases lay between the germline ends. Germline V gene lookup returns CDR1 MNHNY and CDR2 SVGAGI (reference sequence). The CDR3 totals 14 residues. This CDR3 is CASSRVDLSYEQYF. CDR3 in DNA: TGTGCCAGCAGTCGAGTAGACCTCTCCTACGAGCAGTACTTC.

This clonotype was recorded many times. CDR3 sequence (DNA): TGTGCCACCAGTGACTCCAGCGGGAGTCTCTACAATGAGCAGTTCTTC. Protein product: CATSDSSGSLYNEQFF. This sequence joins TRBV24-1 and TRBJ2-1; 8 bases agree with TRBD2. Per germline, CDR1 KGHDR and CDR2 SFDVKD. The CDR3 contains 16 residues. V lost 4 bases and J lost 3; bases outside the gene matches: 7.

On this clonotype: This sequence may be a read error, since a much larger clone differs from it by one base. This chain uses TRBV7-6 with TRBJ2-3; D ambiguous. Judging by the DNA end, TRBJ1-5 fits better; the J call may be wrong. The CDR3 runs 15 residues. Germline V gene lookup returns CDR1 SGHVS and CDR2 FNYEAQ. The CDR3 DNA follows: TGTGCCAGCAGCTTATCCCACACCAGCACAGATACGCAGCATTTT. It is translated as CASSLSHTSTDTQHF.

This clonotype was picked up a small number of times. A much bigger clone sits one base away, suggesting this may be a read error. The chain recombines TRBV7-9 with TRBJ2-5, with TRBD2 identical over 10 bases. This CDR3 is 15 amino acids long. CDR1 and CDR2 from the germline V gene are SEHNR and FQNEAQ (reference sequence). In nucleotides, the CDR3 is TGTGCCAGCAGCTTAGGGACTAGCGGCCAAGAGACCCAGCACTTC. The encoded protein is CASSLGTSGQETQHF.

This clonotype was seen ten or more times. The rearrangement joins TRBV20-1 to TRBJ1-4; 7 bases align to TRBD1. With 3 bases clipped from V and 6 bases from J, the junction kept 7 bases outside the gene matches. The germline V gene has CDR1 DFQATT and CDR2 SNEGSKA (reference sequence). The CDR3 runs to 14 residues. The CDR3 sequence: CSARAGTVDEKLFF. CDR3 bases: TGCAGTGCTAGGGCCGGGACAGTAGATGAAAAACTGTTTTTT.

In its sample, this clonotype was seen many times. The V and J genes are TRBV11-1 and TRBJ2-7; 13 bases map to TRBD2. Losses at the gene ends were 1 base for V and 0 bases for J; bases not matched to a gene: 18. Germline V gives CDR1 SGHAT, CDR2 FQDESV (reference sequence). The CDR3 contains 22 residues. The CDR3 nucleotides are TGTGCCAGCAGCTTAGGGGTTGCCGGGACTAGCGGGGCGAAAACCTCCTCCTACGAGCAGTACTTC. Its protein is CASSLGVAGTSGAKTSSYEQYF.

This clonotype came up many times. The gene calls are TRBV7-2 and TRBJ2-1, with 7 nucleotides matching TRBD2. V lost 0 bases, J lost 6 bases, and 2 bases stayed unmatched. The CDR3 consists of 14 residues. Looked up from germline, CDR1 is SGHTA and CDR2 is FQGNSA. The CDR3, as DNA: TGTGCCAGCAGCTTAGCAGCGGGGATCAATGAGCAGTTCTTC. Protein: CASSLAAGINEQFF.

As for this clonotype: A much larger clone differs from this one at a single base, so this may be a read error. The final CDR3 position lacks the conserved phenylalanine or tryptophan, pointing to a likely read error. This sequence joins TRBV5-5 and TRBJ2-1, with 9 positions matching TRBD2. Unmatched junction bases numbered 4, after V lost 0 bases and J lost 6 bases. The CDR3 loop spans 15 amino acids. In germline, CDR1 is SGHKS, CDR2 YYEKEE (reference sequence). This CDR3 is CASSLAGGRANEQFL. The DNA of the CDR3 is TGTGCCAGCAGCTTGGCTGGCGGGAGGGCCAATGAGCAGTTCCTC.

This clonotype came up many times. This rearrangement joins TRBV10-3 to TRBJ2-1; no clear D gene. V dropped 8 bases and J dropped 2 bases, with 4 bases sitting between them. Germline V gene lookup returns CDR1 ENHRY and CDR2 SYGVKD. The CDR3 extends over 11 amino acids. This CDR3 reads CAIGAYNEQFF. The CDR3 DNA reads as TGTGCCATCGGAGCCTACAATGAGCAGTTCTTC.

This clonotype appeared many times. The chain links TRBV29-1 to TRBJ2-3; 8 nucleotides align to TRBD2. With 0 bases clipped from V and 2 bases from J, the junction kept 7 bases outside the gene matches. The CDR3 is made up of 16 amino acids. Looked up from germline, CDR1 is SQVTM and CDR2 is ANQGSEA. CDR3 protein: CSVEDQLAAPTDTQYF. The CDR3 nucleotides are TGCAGCGTTGAAGATCAACTAGCGGCCCCCACAGATACGCAGTATTTT.

On this clonotype itself: One junction end disagrees with the germline gene, perhaps due to a read error. The genes are TRBV24-1 and TRBJ2-5; D might be TRBD2 (6 bases). The germline V gene encodes CDR1 KGHDR and CDR2 SFDVKD. There are 13 residues in the CDR3. CDR3 DNA sequence: TGTGCCACCAGCACGGGACTCAAAGGGACCCAGTGCTTC. Translation gives CATSTGLKGTQCF.

This clonotype was counted at least ten times. The J gene is TRBJ2-5, the V gene TRBV19, with 10 bases lining up with TRBD1. The J segment lost 4 bases and the V segment lost 3 bases, leaving 5 bases of the junction unmatched. CDR3 size: 15 residues. Germline V gene sequence: CDR1 LNHDA, CDR2 SQIVND (reference sequence). CDR3 loop: CASSIGQGVGETQYF. DNA of the CDR3: TGTGCCAGTAGTATTGGACAGGGGGTAGGAGAGACCCAGTACTTC.

This clonotype occurred many times. The chain couples TRBV20-1 to TRBJ1-6; D uncertain. V dropped 2 bases and J dropped 5 bases, with 10 bases sitting between them. CDR1 is DFQATT and CDR2 is SNEGSKA in the germline V gene (reference sequence). CDR3 length equals 14 residues. CDR3 in DNA: TGCAGTGCTAGAAAGACGGAAGATAATTCACCCCTCCACTTT. This translates into CSARKTEDNSPLHF.

The chain uses TRBV19 and TRBJ2-5; the match to TRBD1 covers 9 bases. This CDR3 comprises 19 residues. V shed 6 bases and J 5 bases; nucleotides not matched to a gene: 22. The germline gives CDR1 LNHDA, CDR2 SQIVND (reference sequence). The CDR3: CASRKAGQGMGGMRETQYF. DNA of the CDR3: TGTGCCAGTAGAAAGGCAGGACAGGGGATGGGCGGAATGAGGGAGACCCAGTACTTC.

This clonotype appeared many times. This rearrangement joins TRBV6-6 to TRBJ2-7; D ambiguous. Trimming removed 5 bases at V and 3 bases at J, with 14 bases between. Germline values: CDR1 MNHNY, CDR2 SVGAGI (reference sequence). The CDR3 totals 14 residues. In DNA form, the CDR3 reads TGTGCCAGCAGTCCCCGACACCGGCACTACGAGCAGTACTTC. Its translation: CASSPRHRHYEQYF.

This clonotype was counted many times. V gene TRBV9 combines with J gene TRBJ1-2, with a possible D match to TRBD1 (5 bases). The CDR3 spans 16 residues. V was clipped by 2 bases and J by 5 bases, with 19 bases between them. The germline V gene has CDR1 SGDLS and CDR2 YYNGEE. CDR3 residues: CASSVGHPEGSYGYTF. CDR3 nucleotides: TGTGCCAGCAGCGTTGGACACCCCGAGGGGAGTTATGGCTACACCTTC.